These 30 T cell receptor beta chains originate from one sample sequenced in a study of blood T cell repertoires in COVID-19. Profiling relied on immunoSEQ multiplex PCR, and the TCRdb table lists in-frame clones only, not all of them. Of roughly 380,000 clones in the sample, 75% to 90% were seen once. Sequencing was performed on peripheral blood. The receptors here all came from a woman aged 40 to 50 with COVID-19, enrolled during active disease.

The gene calls are TRBV7-2 and TRBJ2-3; 11 bases agree with TRBD2. The J segment lost 4 bases and the V segment lost 4 bases, leaving 16 bases of the junction unmatched. There are 19 residues in the CDR3. The V gene's germline CDR1 is SGHTA and CDR2 FQGNSA. CDR3 coding DNA: TGTGCCAGCAGCTCCCACAGCCTACAACTAGCGGGAGCCCCAGATACGCAGTATTTT. This encodes CASSSHSLQLAGAPDTQYF.

The table lists this clone with a few counts. V is TRBV7-6 and J is TRBJ1-1; D not resolved. CDR1 and CDR2 (germline): SGHVS, FNYEAQ. This CDR3 contains 15 residues. Deletions cut 5 bases from V and 5 bases from J, with 18 bases between. This chain's CDR3 is CASSPLGSAGTEAFF. The CDR3 bases are TGTGCCAGCAGCCCATTGGGGAGTGCGGGGACTGAAGCTTTCTTT.

The V and J genes are TRBV9 and TRBJ2-2; 7 nucleotides match TRBD1. Germline V gene data show CDR1 as SGDLS and CDR2 as YYNGEE. V lost 0 bases, J lost 1 base, and 3 bases stayed unmatched. This CDR3 has 16 residues. The CDR3 loop is CASSVEQGRNTGELFF. CDR3 sequence (DNA): TGTGCCAGCAGCGTAGAACAGGGGAGGAACACCGGGGAGCTGTTTTTT.

This clone was counted a few times. V usage is TRBV24-1 and J usage is TRBJ1-2; TRBD1 aligns across 8 bases. The V gene end was trimmed by 5 bases and the J gene end by 3 bases; junction bases not matched to a gene: 4. This CDR3 region has 14 residues. The germline CDR1 and CDR2 sequences are KGHDR and SFDVKD. The CDR3 DNA sequence: TGTGCCACCAGTGGCAGGGGGCTCGACTATGGCTACACCTTC. Amino acid sequence: CATSGRGLDYGYTF.

This rearrangement joins TRBV27 to TRBJ1-1, with D unresolved. The CDR3 loop spans 12 amino acids. V lost 4 bases and J lost 7, with 10 bases in between. Germline V lookup: CDR1 MNHEY, CDR2 SMNVEV (reference sequence). This chain's CDR3 is CASSSGPREAFF. Written as DNA, the CDR3 is TGTGCCAGCAGTTCAGGTCCCCGTGAAGCTTTCTTT.

This chain connects TRBV2 to TRBJ2-5; 10 nucleotides match TRBD1. This CDR3 has 16 amino acids. The ends lost 6 bases at V and 2 bases at J; junction bases unmatched: 9. In germline, CDR1 is SNHLY, CDR2 FYNNEI. CDR3 in amino acids: CASSPRTGGQQETQYF. The CDR3 bases are TGTGCCAGCAGCCCTCGGACAGGGGGACAACAAGAGACCCAGTACTTC.

The CDR3 DNA sequence: TGTGCCAGCAGCCTGAGTCAAGATACGCAGTATTTT. Protein: CASSLSQDTQYF. The chain is built from TRBV7-8 and TRBJ2-3; D not resolved. The ends were cut back, 5 bases at V and 5 bases at J, with 8 bases in the middle. The CDR3 runs 12 residues. Germline V gives CDR1 SGHVS, CDR2 FQNEAQ.

CDR3 sequence: CASSQDTSPPPNTDTQYF. The CDR3 nucleotides read TGTGCCAGCAGCCAAGATACGAGTCCCCCACCAAACACAGATACGCAGTATTTT. The V call is TRBV3-1 (or the pseudogene TRBV3-2), the J call TRBJ2-3; D gene uncertain. Trimming removed 0 bases at V and 2 bases at J, with 18 bases between. The CDR3 has 18 residues. The germline gives CDR1 LGHDT, CDR2 YNNKEL (reference sequence).

J is TRBJ1-5 and V is TRBV7-8, with a weak D call TRBD1 (5 bases). Trimming left V 0 bases short and J 1 base short, with 7 bases between. The germline V gene encodes CDR1 SGHVS and CDR2 FQNEAQ. The CDR3 runs 15 residues. CDR3 amino acids: CASSLATESNQPQHF. DNA for the CDR3: TGTGCCAGCAGCTTAGCGACAGAAAGCAATCAGCCCCAGCATTTT.

This clone was observed a single time. The chain carries TRBV19 and TRBJ1-5; D unresolved. This CDR3 comprises 14 residues. Trimming cost V 0 bases and J 7 bases, with 10 bases left between them. Germline loops: CDR1 LNHDA, CDR2 SQIVND (reference sequence). CDR3 nucleotides: TGTGCCAGTAGTATAGAGGGCCCAAGCCAGCCCCAGCATTTT. Protein: CASSIEGPSQPQHF.

The V call is TRBV7-3, the J call TRBJ2-1, with 7 bases identical to TRBD2. CDR3 size: 17 residues. V was clipped by 0 bases and J by 3 bases; unmatched bases: 8. Per the germline V gene, CDR1 is SGHTA and CDR2 is FQGTGA. This CDR3 is CASSLTFSGGGYNEQFF. Here the CDR3 DNA reads TGTGCCAGCAGCTTAACGTTCTCGGGCGGGGGCTACAATGAGCAGTTCTTC.

The genes are TRBV3-1 (or the pseudogene TRBV3-2) and TRBJ1-6; D unclear. CDR1 and CDR2 from the germline V gene are LGHDT and YNNKEL (reference sequence). V gave up 3 bases and J gave up 13 bases, with 16 bases separating them. CDR3 length equals 14 residues. The CDR3: CASSHRERLEPLHF. Written as DNA, the CDR3 is TGTGCCAGCAGCCATCGGGAGCGGCTAGAGCCCCTCCACTTT.

The V and J genes are TRBV7-2 and TRBJ1-2; possible D gene TRBD1, 6 bases. Germline-derived CDR1 and CDR2 are SGHTA and FQGNSA. V shed 5 bases and J shed 8 bases, with 18 bases lying between them. The CDR3 runs 14 residues. The CDR3 sequence is CASSLRGEASGYTF. In DNA, the CDR3 is TGTGCCAGCAGCCTCAGGGGTGAGGCGAGCGGCTACACCTTC.

This clone was seen a handful of times. V usage is TRBV21-1 and J usage is TRBJ1-1. TRBV21-1 is assigned pseudogene status. CDR3 length equals 12 residues. As DNA, the CDR3 is TGTGCCAGCAGCCCGGTGCCCCCTGAAGCTTTCTTT. This codes for CASSPVPPEAFF.

This chain links TRBV19 with TRBJ2-3, with D possibly being TRBD2 (6 bases). Trimming removed 3 bases from V and 2 bases from J, with 12 bases in between. Germline V gene data show CDR1 as LNHDA and CDR2 as SQIVND (reference sequence). The CDR3 covers 15 residues. As DNA, the CDR3 is TGTGCCAGTAGTATGGAGGGGAGTCCCACAGATACGCAGTATTTT. This gives the protein CASSMEGSPTDTQYF.

The chain uses TRBV6-6 and TRBJ1-1, with TRBD1 identical over 10 bases. Unmatched junction bases numbered 4, after V lost 5 bases and J lost 10 bases. Germline CDR1 and CDR2: MNHNY and SVGAGI (reference sequence). This CDR3 has 12 residues. CDR3 nucleotide sequence: TGTGCCAGCAGTCAGGGGACAGGGGTAGCTTTCTTT. This encodes CASSQGTGVAFF.

The V and J genes are TRBV28 and TRBJ1-2; TRBD1 aligns across 7 bases. This CDR3 is built from 16 residues. Germline V lookup: CDR1 MDHEN, CDR2 SYDVKM. V lost 7 bases and J lost 1; bases outside the gene matches: 12. The CDR3 DNA sequence: TGTGCCAGCACCCCCGGGCGGACAGGAATTAACTATGGCTACACCTTC. Translated, it gives CASTPGRTGINYGYTF.

This chain joins TRBV19 and TRBJ2-1; 7 positions agree with TRBD1. With 1 base clipped from V and 2 bases from J, the junction kept 2 bases outside the gene matches. From germline, CDR1 is LNHDA and CDR2 SQIVND (reference sequence). This CDR3 region has 15 residues. CDR3 sequence (DNA): TGTGCCAGTAGTATAGGGACAGGCGCCTACAATGAGCAGTTCTTC. Its protein is CASSIGTGAYNEQFF.

The sample holds one count of this clone. The rearrangement links TRBV5-1 to TRBJ2-2; 7 nucleotides align to TRBD2. V shed 7 bases and J 6 bases; nucleotides not matched to a gene: 15. The CDR3 is 16 residues long. Germline V lookup: CDR1 SGHRS, CDR2 YFSETQ. CDR3 protein: CASAQGSGAGPGELFF. The CDR3 DNA sequence: TGCGCCAGCGCCCAAGGGAGCGGGGCCGGGCCCGGGGAGCTGTTTTTT.

The chain links TRBV7-9 to TRBJ2-7, with TRBD2 as a possible D gene (5 bases). The CDR3 consists of 15 residues. The germline V gene encodes CDR1 SEHNR and CDR2 FQNEAQ (reference sequence). V was clipped by 5 bases and J by 0 bases, with 14 bases between them. The CDR3 region is CASSPGVASSYEQYF. In DNA form, the CDR3 reads TGTGCCAGCAGCCCCGGGGTAGCCAGCTCCTACGAGCAGTACTTC.

This chain joins TRBV27 and TRBJ2-3; weak D call: TRBD1 (6 bases). V was trimmed by 6 bases and J by 6 bases, leaving 13 bases between them. The CDR3 extends over 13 amino acids. The V gene's germline CDR1 is MNHEY and CDR2 SMNVEV (reference sequence). The CDR3 reads CASRRGIVDTQYF. CDR3 bases: TGTGCCAGCAGGAGGGGGATAGTGGATACGCAGTATTTT.

The CDR3 loop reads CATSRGRDTGYTF. CDR3 bases: TGTGCCACCAGCAGAGGTCGGGACACTGGCTACACCTTC. V gene TRBV15 combines with J gene TRBJ1-2; tentative D call: TRBD1 (6 bases). The germline V and J ends were trimmed by 1 base and 7 bases, with 10 bases remaining between them. Looked up from germline, CDR1 is LNHNV and CDR2 is YYDKDF (reference sequence). The CDR3 loop spans 13 amino acids.

The chain employs TRBV19 and TRBJ2-2, with D tentatively TRBD1 (8 bases). This CDR3 region has 16 residues. Trimming stripped 3 bases from V and 7 bases from J, with 18 bases between. Germline V lookup: CDR1 LNHDA, CDR2 SQIVND (reference sequence). CDR3 amino acids: CASSIPRQGRDGELFF. CDR3 sequence (DNA): TGTGCCAGTAGTATCCCGAGACAGGGGAGGGACGGGGAGCTGTTTTTT.

By sample share, this clone is medium-sized. The chain uses TRBV6-2 or TRBV6-3 and TRBJ2-5, with 10 positions matching TRBD2. CDR3 size: 15 residues. Germline loops: CDR1 MNHEY, CDR2 SVGEGT. J gave up 4 bases and V 0 bases, and 2 bases lay outside the gene matches. The DNA of the CDR3 is TGTGCCAGCAGTTACTCCCTAGCGGGGGCAGAGACCCAGTACTTC. Amino acid sequence: CASSYSLAGAETQYF.

The chain recombines TRBV19 with TRBJ2-1, with D perhaps TRBD1 (6 bases). Germline V lookup: CDR1 LNHDA, CDR2 SQIVND (reference sequence). Trimming pared 0 bases from V and 4 bases from J, leaving 16 bases between. The CDR3 is 17 amino acids. The CDR3 region is CASSIDSWDIYYNEQFF. The CDR3 nucleotides are TGTGCCAGTAGTATAGATTCGTGGGACATTTATTACAATGAGCAGTTCTTC.

The chain uses TRBV6-2 or TRBV6-3 and TRBJ1-1, with 7 bases identical to TRBD1. The CDR3 sequence is 14 residues long. Germline V CDR1 and CDR2: MNHEY, SVGEGT. The V gene end was trimmed by 5 bases and the J gene end by 2 bases; junction bases not matched to a gene: 5. The CDR3 here is CASSIDRANTEAFF. As DNA, the CDR3 is TGTGCCAGCAGTATAGACAGGGCCAACACTGAAGCTTTCTTT.

V is TRBV7-8 and J is TRBJ2-2, with 7 bases identical to TRBD1. The length of the CDR3 is 17 residues. V lost 2 bases and J lost 5; bases outside the gene matches: 11. Germline loops: CDR1 SGHVS, CDR2 FQNEAQ. CDR3 bases: TGTGCCAGCAGCTTAATTGGTAGTACAGGGGTGACCGGGGAGCTGTTTTTT. It encodes CASSLIGSTGVTGELFF.

This chain uses TRBV28 with TRBJ1-1; 10 positions match TRBD1. Germline loops: CDR1 MDHEN, CDR2 SYDVKM. This CDR3 is 15 amino acids long. The trim removed 6 bases at V and 6 bases at J, leaving 10 bases unmatched. The CDR3 reads CASRPGTGAGSEAFF. Here the CDR3 DNA reads TGTGCCAGCAGGCCCGGGACAGGGGCCGGGTCTGAAGCTTTCTTT.

The chain carries TRBV28 and TRBJ1-5; D is possibly TRBD1 (6 bases). From germline, CDR1 is MDHEN and CDR2 SYDVKM. CDR3 length: 16 residues. Trimming left V 5 bases short and J 6 bases short, with 20 bases between. CDR3 sequence reads: CASSPRQWGGGQPQHF. The CDR3 nucleotides are TGTGCCAGCAGTCCCCGACAGTGGGGAGGGGGTCAGCCCCAGCATTTT.

The sample holds one count of this clone. Other DNA variants within this sample encode the same CDR3. The J gene is TRBJ1-5, the V gene TRBV7-2, with D uncertain. CDR1 and CDR2 (germline): SGHTA, FQGNSA. The CDR3 runs 13 residues. The ends were cut back, 0 bases at V and 4 bases at J, with 4 bases in the middle. The CDR3 bases are TGTGCCAGCAGCTTAGCCCCTAATCAGCCCCAGCATTTT. Translated, it gives CASSLAPNQPQHF.